A selection of T cell receptor beta chains follows, all from one sample in a study of blood T cell repertoires in COVID-19. Using immunoSEQ multiplex PCR, the repertoire was profiled, and TCRdb retains in-frame clones only, with some absent. There are 470,000 or so clones in the sample; around nine tenths occur only once, and just under 2% lies in the top ten. Sequencing was performed on PBMCs or T cells enriched from blood (not recorded which). The receptor source for this set is a woman in her late teens or twenties with acute COVID-19. The CDR3 runs from the conserved cysteine through the conserved F or W. D genes are given only for firm matches. Part of the rows lack a size; the others show once, few, many or a class for expanded clones.

D gene: TRBD2
V gene: TRBV28
clone size: .
J gene: TRBJ2-1
CDR3 DNA: TGTGCCAGCGACCGTGCTAGCGGCCCCTACAATGAGCAGTTCTTC
CDR3 protein: CASDRASGPYNEQFF

D gene: TRBD1
V gene: TRBV5-1
clone size: .
J gene: TRBJ1-4
CDR3 DNA: TGCGCCAGCAGCTTGAAGGGACAGGCTCGATCTAATGAAAAACTGTTTTTT
CDR3 protein: CASSLKGQARSNEKLFF

D gene: .
V gene: TRBV27
clone size: .
J gene: TRBJ1-4
CDR3 DNA: TGTGCCAGCAGACCGCTGCGAGATCTTAATGAAAAACTGTTTTTT
CDR3 protein: CASRPLRDLNEKLFF

D gene: TRBD2
V gene: TRBV6-2/TRBV6-3
clone size: .
J gene: TRBJ2-1
CDR3 DNA: TGTGCCAGCAGTTTACCGGGACTACTCGTAAGTGAGCAGTTCTTC
CDR3 protein: CASSLPGLLVSEQFF

D gene: .
V gene: TRBV23-1
clone size: .
J gene: TRBJ1-5
CDR3 DNA: TGCGCCAGCAGTCAATCGGTAGAGCCCCAGCATTTT
CDR3 protein: CASSQSVEPQHF

D gene: TRBD1
V gene: TRBV5-1
clone size: once
J gene: TRBJ2-1
CDR3 DNA: TGCGCCAGCATAGTTGGGGACAGGGGTAATGAGCAGTTCTTC
CDR3 protein: CASIVGDRGNEQFF

D gene: .
V gene: TRBV27
clone size: few
J gene: TRBJ1-5
CDR3 DNA: TGTGCCAGCAGTTATCCAAATCAGCCCCAGCATTTT
CDR3 protein: CASSYPNQPQHF

D gene: .
V gene: TRBV9
clone size: once
J gene: TRBJ2-2
CDR3 DNA: TGTGCCAGCAGCCCATTAAGGGGGTCAGCCGGGGAGCTGTTTTTT
CDR3 protein: CASSPLRGSAGELFF

D gene: .
V gene: TRBV5-1
clone size: few
J gene: TRBJ1-6
CDR3 DNA: TGCGCCAGCAGCCCTCTGGCCAGCGGTGGGACACCCCTCCACTTT
CDR3 protein: CASSPLASGGTPLHF

D gene: TRBD1
V gene: TRBV7-9
clone size: .
J gene: TRBJ2-7
CDR3 DNA: TGTGCCAGCAGCTCCGACAGGGATCAGCAGTACTTC
CDR3 protein: CASSSDRDQQYF

D gene: .
V gene: TRBV3-1/TRBV3-2
clone size: .
J gene: TRBJ1-6
CDR3 DNA: TGTGCCAGCAGCCAATTGGGGGCGGGTAATTCACCCCTCCACTTT
CDR3 protein: CASSQLGAGNSPLHF

D gene: .
V gene: TRBV10-1
clone size: .
J gene: TRBJ2-1
CDR3 DNA: TGCGCCAGCATTAACTTCGGCCTAGGTGATGGGGCGAACCGTGGCTCCTACAATGAGCAGTTCTTC
CDR3 protein: CASINFGLGDGANRGSYNEQFF

D gene: .
V gene: TRBV7-6
clone size: .
J gene: TRBJ2-6
CDR3 DNA: TGTGCCAGCAGCTTAGCTGGCTTTGGGGCCAACGTCCTGACTTTC
CDR3 protein: CASSLAGFGANVLTF

D gene: .
V gene: TRBV20-1
clone size: .
J gene: TRBJ1-1
CDR3 DNA: TGCAGTGCCCCTGAGGGAGTAGCTTTCTTT
CDR3 protein: CSAPEGVAFF

D gene: .
V gene: TRBV2
clone size: .
J gene: TRBJ1-4
CDR3 DNA: TGTGCCAGCAGTGATCCTAATAATGAAAAACTGTTTTTT
CDR3 protein: CASSDPNNEKLFF

D gene: TRBD1
V gene: TRBV3-1/TRBV3-2
clone size: .
J gene: TRBJ1-3
CDR3 DNA: TGTGCCAGCAGCCTAAGGACAGGGCGCTCTGGAAACACCATATATTTT
CDR3 protein: CASSLRTGRSGNTIYF

D gene: .
V gene: TRBV19
clone size: .
J gene: TRBJ1-1
CDR3 DNA: TGTGCCAGTAGTATTCGGCAGGGAGGCACTGAAGCTTTCTTT
CDR3 protein: CASSIRQGGTEAFF

D gene: .
V gene: TRBV7-8
clone size: .
J gene: TRBJ2-7
CDR3 DNA: TGTGCCAGCAGCTCCCAGCTGGGGGGAGCCTACGAGCAGTACTTC
CDR3 protein: CASSSQLGGAYEQYF

D gene: TRBD2
V gene: TRBV18
clone size: .
J gene: TRBJ2-3
CDR3 DNA: TGTGCCAGCTCACCCAGGCTAGCGGGAGCAACAGATACGCAGTATTTT
CDR3 protein: CASSPRLAGATDTQYF

D gene: .
V gene: TRBV5-4
clone size: .
J gene: TRBJ1-2
CDR3 DNA: TGTGCCAGCAGCTCCGGAGGGAATGGCTACACCTTC
CDR3 protein: CASSSGGNGYTF

D gene: TRBD2
V gene: TRBV6-5
clone size: .
J gene: TRBJ2-7
CDR3 DNA: TGTGCCAGCAGAGACAGACTAGCGGGAACCTACGAGCAGTACTTC
CDR3 protein: CASRDRLAGTYEQYF

D gene: .
V gene: TRBV5-1
clone size: .
J gene: TRBJ1-2
CDR3 DNA: TGCGCCAGCAGCCTGCGTACAGGGATTAACTATGGCTACACCTTC
CDR3 protein: CASSLRTGINYGYTF

D gene: TRBD1
V gene: TRBV7-2
clone size: .
J gene: TRBJ1-5
CDR3 DNA: TGTGCCAGCAGCTGGGGACAGATGGCGGGCAATCAGCCCCAGCATTTT
CDR3 protein: CASSWGQMAGNQPQHF

D gene: TRBD1
V gene: TRBV6-6
clone size: .
J gene: TRBJ1-6
CDR3 DNA: TGTGCCAGCAGACAGGGGGAACTAGATAATTCACCCCTCCACTTT
CDR3 protein: CASRQGELDNSPLHF

D gene: TRBD1
V gene: TRBV7-6
clone size: .
J gene: TRBJ1-4
CDR3 DNA: TGTGCCAGCAGCTATGGACAGGGAAATGAAAAACTGTTTTTT
CDR3 protein: CASSYGQGNEKLFF

D gene: .
V gene: TRBV27
clone size: .
J gene: TRBJ2-7
CDR3 DNA: TGTGCCAGCCGCCCTAGCCCTCAAAGCTCCTACGAGCAGTACTTC
CDR3 protein: CASRPSPQSSYEQYF

D gene: .
V gene: TRBV21-1
clone size: .
J gene: TRBJ2-7
CDR3 DNA: TGTGCCAGCAGCAAAGTACGGACAGGGAGTTACGAGCAGTACTTC
CDR3 protein: CASSKVRTGSYEQYF

D gene: .
V gene: TRBV21-1
clone size: .
J gene: TRBJ2-1
CDR3 DNA: TGTGCCAGCAGCAAACAGGGGAATTACAATGAGCAGTTCTTC
CDR3 protein: CASSKQGNYNEQFF

D gene: TRBD1
V gene: TRBV6-5
clone size: .
J gene: TRBJ2-3
CDR3 DNA: TGTGCCAGCAGTTCCACTTACAGGGGACCCACAGATACGCAGTATTTT
CDR3 protein: CASSSTYRGPTDTQYF

D gene: .
V gene: TRBV19
clone size: .
J gene: TRBJ1-2
CDR3 DNA: TGTGCCAGTAGTATAAAAAGGGGTTCCAACTATGGCTACACCTTC
CDR3 protein: CASSIKRGSNYGYTF

D gene: .
V gene: TRBV25-1
clone size: .
J gene: TRBJ1-5
CDR3 DNA: TGTGCCAGCAGTGAACATGGCAATCAGCCCCAGCATTTT
CDR3 protein: CASSEHGNQPQHF

D gene: TRBD1
V gene: TRBV20-1
clone size: once
J gene: TRBJ2-7
CDR3 DNA: TGCAGTGCTTGTGACAGGGACTACGAGCAGTACTTC
CDR3 protein: CSACDRDYEQYF

D gene: .
V gene: TRBV27
clone size: .
J gene: TRBJ2-1
CDR3 DNA: TGTGCCAGCAGTCTAACAGGGACGGGTATGAATGAGCAGTTCTTC
CDR3 protein: CASSLTGTGMNEQFF

D gene: .
V gene: TRBV4-1
clone size: .
J gene: TRBJ2-1
CDR3 DNA: TGCGCCAGCAGCCGCTCCGACAAAAACTTTCGACAGTTCAATGAGCAGTTCTTC
CDR3 protein: CASSRSDKNFRQFNEQFF

D gene: .
V gene: TRBV4-3
clone size: .
J gene: TRBJ1-1
CDR3 DNA: TGCGCCAGCAGCCAAGTGATAGGACAGACTGAAGCTTTCTTT
CDR3 protein: CASSQVIGQTEAFF

D gene: TRBD1
V gene: TRBV15
clone size: .
J gene: TRBJ1-5
CDR3 DNA: TGTGCCACCAGCAGTTCGGACAGGGGATATAGCAATCAGCCCCAGCATTTT
CDR3 protein: CATSSSDRGYSNQPQHF

D gene: .
V gene: TRBV21-1
clone size: .
J gene: TRBJ2-1
CDR3 DNA: TGTGCCAGCAGCAAAGCCTCGGACAGGGGGCTCAATGAGCAGTTCTTC
CDR3 protein: CASSKASDRGLNEQFF

D gene: TRBD1
V gene: TRBV7-9
clone size: .
J gene: TRBJ1-2
CDR3 DNA: TGTGCCAGCAGCGCAACCGGGACAGGGGGCGCGGACGGCTACACCTTC
CDR3 protein: CASSATGTGGADGYTF

D gene: TRBD1
V gene: TRBV10-2
clone size: few
J gene: TRBJ1-1
CDR3 DNA: TGCGCCAGCATACAGGGGGCATGGAACACTGAAGCTTTCTTT
CDR3 protein: CASIQGAWNTEAFF

D gene: .
V gene: TRBV9
clone size: .
J gene: TRBJ2-5
CDR3 DNA: TGTGCCAGCAGCGTAGGCGGGATCCAAGAGACCCAGTACTTC
CDR3 protein: CASSVGGIQETQYF

D gene: .
V gene: TRBV6-5
clone size: .
J gene: TRBJ1-1
CDR3 DNA: TGTGCCAGCAGTTACTCGGCGGGGAACACTGAAGCTTTCTTT
CDR3 protein: CASSYSAGNTEAFF

D gene: .
V gene: TRBV18
clone size: .
J gene: TRBJ1-2
CDR3 DNA: TGTGCCAGCTCTCCTCGCGGTAAAACTAACTATGGCTACACCTTC
CDR3 protein: CASSPRGKTNYGYTF